Below are 10 T cell receptor beta chains sequenced from a single sample in a study of T cell responses to AZD1222 COVID-19 vaccine. Only in-frame clones appear in the TCRdb table, and some are missing; sequencing was by immunoSEQ multiplex PCR. The table lists more than 150,000 clones, about 93% of them singletons. Sequenced material: peripheral blood, taken 28 days after the second AZD1222 dose. The receptors were gathered from an adult who received the AZD1222 COVID-19 vaccine.

The rearrangement links TRBV3-1 (or the pseudogene TRBV3-2) to TRBJ2-7, with TRBD2 matching 7 bases. Trimming took 0 bases from V and 5 from J; bases not matched to a gene: 16. The length of the CDR3 is 18 residues. Germline CDR1 LGHDT, CDR2 YNNKEL (reference sequence). CDR3 nucleotides: TGTGCCAGCAGCCAAGATCCGCCGGGTGCGGCGGGAGCCCACGAGCAGTACTTC. The encoded protein is CASSQDPPGAAGAHEQYF.

The V call is TRBV28, the J call TRBJ2-7, with TRBD1 identical over 11 bases. V lost 1 base and J lost 3; bases outside the gene matches: 11. Germline V gene sequence: CDR1 MDHEN, CDR2 SYDVKM. The CDR3 is made up of 18 amino acids. In nucleotides, the CDR3 is TGTGCCAGCAGTTTATCATCTCTTTGGGGGACAGGGGGCTACGAGCAGTACTTC. Translated: CASSLSSLWGTGGYEQYF.

The rearrangement joins TRBV15 to TRBJ2-2; D gene uncertain. CDR3 length equals 13 residues. Trimming left V 4 bases short and J 6 bases short, with 9 bases between. CDR1 and CDR2 from the germline V gene are LNHNV and YYDKDF (reference sequence). The CDR3 sequence: CATSTGQAGELFF. DNA for the CDR3: TGTGCCACCAGCACCGGGCAGGCCGGGGAGCTGTTTTTT. The full variable domain, its missing parts supplied by reference TRBV15 and TRBJ2-2, is DAMVIQNPRYQVTQFGKPVTLSCSQTLNHNVMYWYQQKSSQAPKLLFHYYDKDFNNEADTPDNFQSRRPNTSFCFLDIRSPGLGDTAMYLCATSTGQAGELFFGEGSRLTVL.

The V call is TRBV6-2 or TRBV6-3, the J call TRBJ1-1; D ambiguous. This CDR3 is 13 amino acids long. From germline, CDR1 is MNHEY and CDR2 SVGEGT. The V end was cut by 5 bases, the J end by 3 bases, with 10 bases between. The CDR3 spells CASSTRTYTEAFF. Written as DNA, the CDR3 is TGTGCCAGCAGTACTCGGACTTACACTGAAGCTTTCTTT.

The chain links TRBV28 to TRBJ1-2; D unclear. The CDR3 has 13 amino acids. With 5 bases removed from V and 3 bases from J, the gap between germline ends came to 10 bases. Germline CDR1 is MDHEN and CDR2 is SYDVKM. The CDR3 DNA is TGTGCCAGCAGTCAGGAGGGCGACTATGGCTACACCTTC. It codes for CASSQEGDYGYTF.

In this sample, this clone turned up once. This chain joins TRBV5-1 and TRBJ1-5; D call uncertain. In germline, CDR1 is SGHRS, CDR2 YFSETQ. Trimming removed 0 bases from V and 0 bases from J, with 7 bases in between. This CDR3 is 15 amino acids long. CDR3 residues: CASSLDSNSNQPQHF. CDR3 coding DNA: TGCGCCAGCAGCTTGGACAGTAATAGCAATCAGCCCCAGCATTTT.

The CDR3 reads CASSLASANTGELFF. The CDR3 bases are TGCGCCAGCAGCTTGGCGTCCGCGAACACCGGGGAGCTGTTTTTT. The V call is TRBV5-1, the J call TRBJ2-2; D remains unclear. Trimming stripped 0 bases from V and 0 bases from J, with 6 bases between. CDR1 is SGHRS and CDR2 is YFSETQ in the germline V gene. The CDR3 has 15 amino acids.

The chain has TRBV7-2 and TRBJ2-5, with 8 bases fitting TRBD2. Germline V lookup: CDR1 SGHTA, CDR2 FQGNSA. With 1 base clipped from V and 2 bases from J, the junction kept 6 bases outside the gene matches. This CDR3 is built from 16 residues. The DNA of the CDR3 is TGTGCCAGCAGCTTAGGGGCTAGCGGGTATCAAGAGACCCAGTACTTC. It yields the protein CASSLGASGYQETQYF. The complete variable domain, with remaining parts taken from reference TRBV7-2 and TRBJ2-5, reads GAGVSQSPSNKVTEKGKDVELRCDPISGHTALYWYRQSLGQGLEFLIYFQGNSAPDKSGLPSDRFSAERTGGSVSTLTIQRTQQEDSAVYLCASSLGASGYQETQYFGPGTRLLVL.

V gene TRBV12-5 combines with J gene TRBJ2-5, with 9 bases fitting TRBD2. Trimming took 6 bases from V and 7 from J; bases not matched to a gene: 6. Germline CDR1 reads LGHNT; CDR2 reads FRNRAP. This CDR3 is 13 amino acids long. CDR3 sequence: CASGLAGARTQYF. As DNA, the CDR3 is TGTGCTAGTGGATTAGCGGGAGCAAGGACCCAGTACTTC.

This chain uses TRBV6-5 with TRBJ1-6; D gene unclear. V lost 7 bases, J lost 7 bases, and 14 bases lay in between. From germline, CDR1 is MNHEY and CDR2 SVGAGI. This CDR3 is built from 14 residues. DNA for the CDR3: TGTGCCAGCACCGCAACCGGCCAGAATTCACCCCTCCACTTT. It encodes CASTATGQNSPLHF.